Following are 13 T cell receptor beta chains from one sample sequenced in a study of blood T cells in healthy people across ages. Using a J-beta primer mix together with a sample-barcoded 5' primer, a second PCR was run for roughly 7 to 12 cycles. TCRdb itself ran the 5' RACE reads through MiXCR, one entry per CDR3 protein. This sample carries roughly 900,000 distinct CDR3 sequences, under 50% of them seen once, and the ten largest clones take under 15%. The sequenced sample was blood. These receptors originate from a young man in good health.

This clonotype appeared a few times. The V call is TRBV25-1, the J call TRBJ1-5; maybe TRBD1 (6 bases). V was shortened by 2 bases and J by 7 bases, with 12 bases between the two germline ends. The CDR3 sequence is 14 residues long. Germline lookup yields CDR1 MGHDK and CDR2 SYGVNS. In nucleotides, the CDR3 is TGTGCCAGCAGTGAAACTGGACAGAACCAGCCCCAGCATTTT. This encodes CASSETGQNQPQHF.

This chain links TRBV2 with TRBJ2-7; 9 positions agree with TRBD1. The length of the CDR3 is 14 residues. The V and J ends lost 6 bases and 6 bases, in that order; junction bases with no gene match: 9. CDR1 SNHLY and CDR2 FYNNEI come from the germline V gene. CDR3 residues: CASSPGTGIGEQYF. CDR3 coding DNA: TGTGCCAGCAGCCCCGGGACAGGGATCGGCGAGCAGTACTTC.

This clonotype appeared once. This chain links TRBV12-3 or TRBV12-4 with TRBJ2-7; D remains unclear. The CDR3 runs to 15 residues. V shed 4 bases and J shed 7 bases, with 20 bases lying between them. CDR3 sequence reads: CASSSVGFSYNEQYF. The CDR3 region has the DNA TGTGCCAGCAGTTCAGTAGGATTCTCCTACAATGAGCAGTACTTC.

This clonotype was counted between two and nine times. This chain links TRBV7-9 with TRBJ1-4; D is uncertain. CDR1 SEHNR and CDR2 FQNEAQ come from the germline V gene (reference sequence). Trimming stripped 5 bases from V and 5 bases from J, with 15 bases between. The CDR3 runs 15 residues. As DNA, the CDR3 is TGTGCCAGCAGCGAATACCCGGGTGGGAATGAAAAACTGTTTTTT. As protein: CASSEYPGGNEKLFF.

The chain couples TRBV9 to TRBJ1-5, with a possible D match to TRBD1 (5 bases). The CDR3 covers 15 residues. Germline V lookup: CDR1 SGDLS, CDR2 YYNGEE. The V end lost 7 bases, the J end lost 1 base, and 15 bases lay between the germline ends. The CDR3 nucleotides are TGTGCCAGCGGCCCCGGGGGGAGGAGCAATCAGCCCCAGCATTTT. Amino acid sequence: CASGPGGRSNQPQHF.

This chain links TRBV7-2 with TRBJ2-2; 7 bases are a match to TRBD1. The V segment lost 3 bases and the J segment 6 bases; nucleotides outside the gene matches: 4. CDR3 length: 14 residues. Germline V CDR1 and CDR2: SGHTA, FQGNSA. CDR3 in amino acids: CASSFGQGAGELFF. The CDR3 coding sequence is TGTGCCAGCAGCTTCGGCCAGGGGGCCGGGGAGCTGTTTTTT. The entire variable domain, with the rest obtained from reference TRBV7-2 and TRBJ2-2, is as follows: GAGVSQSPSNKVTEKGKDVELRCDPISGHTALYWYRQSLGQGLEFLIYFQGNSAPDKSGLPSDRFSAERTGGSVSTLTIQRTQQEDSAVYLCASSFGQGAGELFFGEGSRLTVL.

The chain is built from TRBV30 and TRBJ2-7; 10 bases fit TRBD2. With V trimmed by 3 bases and J by 2 bases, 10 bases remained unmatched. Germline-derived CDR1 and CDR2 are GTSNPN and SVGIG (reference sequence). There are 16 residues in the CDR3. The CDR3, as DNA: TGTGCCTGGAGGCATGTACCCGGGACTAGCGCCTACGAGCAGTACTTC. Residues: CAWRHVPGTSAYEQYF.

There are a few counts of this clonotype. The chain employs TRBV7-2 and TRBJ1-5, with unresolved D. The CDR3 runs 13 residues. Trimming took 1 base from V and 4 from J, leaving 5 bases between them. Germline V gene data show CDR1 as SGHTA and CDR2 as FQGNSA. The CDR3 nucleotides read TGTGCCAGCAGCTTAGACTGGAATCAGCCCCAGCATTTT. It yields the protein CASSLDWNQPQHF.

This clonotype was seen more than once but under ten times. This sequence joins TRBV12-3 or TRBV12-4 and TRBJ2-2; a weak D match, TRBD2 (6 bases). This CDR3 is 16 amino acids long. V was pared by 7 bases and J by 5 bases, with 20 bases between. The CDR3 DNA reads TGTGCCAGCACCCGACCGGCGGGGATCGCTACCGGGGAGCTGTTTTTT. Its translation: CASTRPAGIATGELFF.

V gene TRBV2 combines with J gene TRBJ2-7; D possibly matches TRBD1 or TRBD2 (5 bases each). The end of the DNA fits TRBJ2-5 better, so the J call may be wrong. Per the germline V gene, CDR1 is SNHLY and CDR2 is FYNNEI. This CDR3 has 14 amino acids. CDR3 amino acids: CASSGRDLQETQYF. The CDR3 nucleotides are TGTGCCAGCAGCGGCCGGGACCTCCAAGAGACCCAGTACTTC.

The CDR3 DNA sequence: TGTGCCAGCAGTTTTAGCGGGGGCTTGTACAATGAGCAGTTCTTC. Its translation: CASSFSGGLYNEQFF. The V gene is TRBV6-5, the J gene TRBJ2-1; TRBD2 matches 9 bases. This CDR3 is built from 15 residues. Losses at the gene ends were 4 bases for V and 4 bases for J; bases not matched to a gene: 5. Germline CDR1 is MNHEY and CDR2 is SVGAGI.

The V gene is TRBV4-2, the J gene TRBJ2-3; the D gene is possibly TRBD2 (6 bases). The CDR3 runs to 15 residues. In germline, CDR1 is LGHNA, CDR2 YNFKEQ. V lost 1 base to trimming and J lost 11 bases, with 19 bases between them. CDR3 nucleotide sequence: TGTGCCAGCAGCCAAGCTGGAGGCCCCGGGGGAATGCAGTATTTT. Translated, it gives CASSQAGGPGGMQYF.

V is TRBV5-1 and J is TRBJ1-1; no clear D. CDR3 length: 13 amino acids. The germline V gene encodes CDR1 SGHRS and CDR2 YFSETQ. Deletions cut 0 bases from V and 4 bases from J, with 7 bases between. The CDR3: CASSLDSFTEAFF. The CDR3 coding sequence is TGCGCCAGCAGCTTGGACAGTTTCACTGAAGCTTTCTTT.